A single TCR beta chain is shown here with its context. Other DNA sequences in this sample translate to the same CDR3. This entry belongs to a study of blood T cell repertoires in COVID-19. As for the study in general: Nucleic acid was either cDNA or gDNA, and it came from T cells, B-cell-depleted T cells, or PBMCs.

Participant ages covered about 18 to 100 years across about 25 US areas. Membership in each cohort depended on participant-reported clinical history. The CDR3 has 16 amino acids. The germline gives CDR1 SEHNR, CDR2 FQNEAQ (reference sequence). J gave up 1 base and V 2 bases, and 4 bases lay outside the gene matches. Here immunoSEQ multiplex PCR was the method, and the copy in TCRdb shows in-frame clones only, minus some. The repertoire includes approximately 250,000 clones, 90% of them detected once, and about 4% sits in the top ten. The clonotype was recovered from a woman in her thirties with acute COVID-19. The gene calls are TRBV7-9 and TRBJ2-1; 8 nucleotides match TRBD2. The specimen sequenced was PBMCs or T cells enriched from blood (not recorded which). The CDR3 DNA is TGTGCCAGCAGCTTACCGAGCGGGAGTTCCTACAATGAGCAGTTCTTC. Protein product: CASSLPSGSSYNEQFF.